This T cell receptor (beta chain) was sequenced for a study of cytomegalovirus exposure and HLA in healthy donors. The method was immunoSEQ multiplex PCR; TCRdb's version includes in-frame clones alone and lacks a portion of them. Of about 240,000 clones in the sample, about 86% were seen once. Note on this clone: Its matching antigen is unknown.

The study, taken as a whole, reports: In vitro, a few CMV-associated chains proved specific for CMV antigens.

The CDR3 has 15 residues. V was pared by 3 bases and J by 7 bases, with 16 bases between. Germline CDR1 reads MDHEN; CDR2 reads SYDVKM. The genes are TRBV28 and TRBJ1-3; no clear D gene. Sequenced material: PBMCs. The source of this sequence is a man younger than 35 in good health and CMV-seronegative. For the CDR3, the DNA is TGTGCCAGCAGTTTGGCACCCTCGGCAGGCAACACCATATATTTT. It translates to CASSLAPSAGNTIYF.